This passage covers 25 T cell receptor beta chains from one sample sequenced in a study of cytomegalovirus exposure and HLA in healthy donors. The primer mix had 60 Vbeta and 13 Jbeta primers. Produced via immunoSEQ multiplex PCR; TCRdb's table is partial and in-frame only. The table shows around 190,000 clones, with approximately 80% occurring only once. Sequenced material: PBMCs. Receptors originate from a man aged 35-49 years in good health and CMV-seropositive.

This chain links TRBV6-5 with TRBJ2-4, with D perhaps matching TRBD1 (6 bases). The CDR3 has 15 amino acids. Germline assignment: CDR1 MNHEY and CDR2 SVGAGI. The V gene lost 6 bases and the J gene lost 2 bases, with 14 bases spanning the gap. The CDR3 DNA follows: TGTGCCAGCAGCCTTATCAGGGGTACCAAAAACATTCAGTACTTC. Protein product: CASSLIRGTKNIQYF.

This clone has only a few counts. For the CDR3, the DNA is TGTGCCAGCAGCTTAAGGGGCGTCTATGGCTACACCTTC. Its protein is CASSLRGVYGYTF. The chain carries TRBV13 and TRBJ1-2; tentatively, D is TRBD1 (5 bases). The CDR3 loop spans 13 amino acids. The germline V and J ends were trimmed by 2 bases and 4 bases, with 8 bases remaining between them. Germline CDR1 PRHDT, CDR2 FYEKMQ (reference sequence).

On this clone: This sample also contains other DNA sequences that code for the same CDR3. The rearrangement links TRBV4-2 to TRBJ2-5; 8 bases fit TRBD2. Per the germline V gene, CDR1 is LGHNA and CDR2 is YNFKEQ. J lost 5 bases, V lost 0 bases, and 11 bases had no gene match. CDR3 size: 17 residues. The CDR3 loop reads CASSQEVVAGGRETQYF. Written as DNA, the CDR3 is TGTGCCAGCAGCCAAGAGGTTGTGGCGGGAGGTCGGGAGACCCAGTACTTC.

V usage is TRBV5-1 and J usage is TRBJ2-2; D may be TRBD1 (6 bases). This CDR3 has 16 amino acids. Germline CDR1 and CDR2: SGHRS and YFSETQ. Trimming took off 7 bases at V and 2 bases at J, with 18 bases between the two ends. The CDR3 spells CASAGTAGTNTGELFF. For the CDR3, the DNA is TGCGCCAGCGCGGGCACGGCAGGGACAAACACCGGGGAGCTGTTTTTT.

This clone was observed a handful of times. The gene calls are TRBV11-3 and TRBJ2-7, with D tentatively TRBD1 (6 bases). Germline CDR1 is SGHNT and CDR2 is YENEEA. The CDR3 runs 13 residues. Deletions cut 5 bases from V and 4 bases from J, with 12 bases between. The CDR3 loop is CASSQGFGYEQYF. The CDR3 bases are TGTGCCAGCAGCCAGGGGTTTGGGTACGAGCAGTACTTC. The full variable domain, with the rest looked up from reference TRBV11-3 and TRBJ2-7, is EAGVVQSPRYKIIEKKQPVAFWCNPISGHNTLYWYLQNLGQGPELLIRYENEEAVDDSQLPKDRFSAERLKGVDSTLKIQPAELGDSAVYLCASSQGFGYEQYFGPGTRLTVT.

In DNA form, the CDR3 reads TGTGCCAGCAGCTTCGACAGGGGAAAAACCGGGGAGCTGTTTTTT. Amino acid sequence: CASSFDRGKTGELFF. The genes are TRBV11-2 and TRBJ2-2; 8 bases agree with TRBD1. Germline CDR1 and CDR2: SGHAT and FQNNGV. V dropped 3 bases and J dropped 5; count of bases not matched to a gene: 5. CDR3 length: 15 amino acids.

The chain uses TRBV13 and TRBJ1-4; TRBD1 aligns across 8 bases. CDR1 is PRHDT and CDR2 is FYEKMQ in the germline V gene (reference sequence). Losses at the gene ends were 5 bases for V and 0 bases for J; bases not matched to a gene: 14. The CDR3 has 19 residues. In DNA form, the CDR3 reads TGTGCCAGCAGCAAACCGTCGGACAGGGACTGTGCAACTAATGAAAAACTGTTTTTT. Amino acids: CASSKPSDRDCATNEKLFF. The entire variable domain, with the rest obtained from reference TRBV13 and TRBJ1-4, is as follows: AAGVIQSPRHLIKEKRETATLKCYPIPRHDTVYWYQQGPGQDPQFLISFYEKMQSDKGSIPDRFSAQQFSDYHSELNMSSLELGDSALYFCASSKPSDRDCATNEKLFFGSGTQLSVL.

In nucleotides, the CDR3 is TGTGCCAGCAGCCGAGGGTGGGGATGGGAGACCCAGTACTTC. It translates to CASSRGWGWETQYF. This chain connects TRBV7-9 to TRBJ2-5, with TRBD2 as a possible D gene (5 bases). This CDR3 is 14 amino acids long. V lost 5 bases and J 5 bases, leaving 15 bases between the germline ends. Germline values: CDR1 SEHNR, CDR2 FQNEAQ (reference sequence).

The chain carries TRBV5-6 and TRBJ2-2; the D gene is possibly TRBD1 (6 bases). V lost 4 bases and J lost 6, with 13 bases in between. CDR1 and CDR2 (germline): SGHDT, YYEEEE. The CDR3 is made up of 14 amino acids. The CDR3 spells CASSQPTGAGELFF. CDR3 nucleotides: TGTGCCAGCAGCCAACCGACAGGTGCCGGGGAGCTGTTTTTT. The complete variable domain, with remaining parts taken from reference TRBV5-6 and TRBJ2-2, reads DAGVTQSPTHLIKTRGQQVTLRCSPKSGHDTVSWYQQALGQGPQFIFQYYEEEERQRGNFPDRFSGHQFPNYSSELNVNALLLGDSALYLCASSQPTGAGELFFGEGSRLTVL.

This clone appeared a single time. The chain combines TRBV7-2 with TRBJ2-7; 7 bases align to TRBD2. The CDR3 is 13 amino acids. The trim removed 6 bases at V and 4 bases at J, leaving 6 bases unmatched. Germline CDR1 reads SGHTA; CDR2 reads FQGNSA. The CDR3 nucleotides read TGTGCCAGCAGAGGAGCGGGGTCTTACGAGCAGTACTTC. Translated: CASRGAGSYEQYF.

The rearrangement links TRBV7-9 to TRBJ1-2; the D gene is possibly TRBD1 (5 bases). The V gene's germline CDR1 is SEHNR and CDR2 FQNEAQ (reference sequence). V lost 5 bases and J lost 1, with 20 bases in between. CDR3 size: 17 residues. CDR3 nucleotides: TGTGCCAGCAGCCCTATGCCAGCGGCGGGGGGTAACTATGGCTACACCTTC. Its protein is CASSPMPAAGGNYGYTF.

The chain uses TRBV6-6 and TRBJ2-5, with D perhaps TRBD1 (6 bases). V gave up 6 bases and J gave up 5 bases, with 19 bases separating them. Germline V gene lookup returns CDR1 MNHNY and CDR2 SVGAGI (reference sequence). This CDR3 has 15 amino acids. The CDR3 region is CASRNRVRPGETQYF. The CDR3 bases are TGTGCCAGCAGGAACAGGGTTCGGCCTGGGGAGACCCAGTACTTC.

This CDR3 is CASSLGDTTCEQYF. The CDR3 coding sequence is TGCGCCAGCAGCTTGGGTGACACGACCTGCGAGCAGTACTTC. The V call is TRBV5-1, the J call TRBJ2-7; the D is unclear. There are 14 residues in the CDR3. Per the germline V gene, CDR1 is SGHRS and CDR2 is YFSETQ. The ends were cut back, 0 bases at V and 6 bases at J, with 13 bases in the middle.

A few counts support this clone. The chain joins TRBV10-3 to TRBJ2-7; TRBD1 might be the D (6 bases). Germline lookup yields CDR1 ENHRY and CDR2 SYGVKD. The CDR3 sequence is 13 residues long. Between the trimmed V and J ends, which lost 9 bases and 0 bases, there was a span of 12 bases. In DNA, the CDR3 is TGTGCCATTTCAGGGGTGCTCTCCTACGAGCAGTACTTC. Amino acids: CAISGVLSYEQYF.

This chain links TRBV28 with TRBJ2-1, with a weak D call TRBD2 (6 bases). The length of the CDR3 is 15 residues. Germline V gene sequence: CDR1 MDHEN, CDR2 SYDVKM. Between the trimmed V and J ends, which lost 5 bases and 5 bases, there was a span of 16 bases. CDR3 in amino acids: CASSKPGLGHNEQFF. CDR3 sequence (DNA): TGTGCCAGCAGTAAGCCGGGACTGGGCCACAATGAGCAGTTCTTC.

CDR3: CAISAGEGVGQPQHF. The CDR3 bases are TGTGCCATCAGTGCCGGGGAGGGGGTAGGGCAGCCCCAGCATTTT. V is TRBV10-3 and J is TRBJ1-5; D may be TRBD1 (6 bases). The CDR3 runs 15 residues. Trimming left V 4 bases short and J 7 bases short, with 17 bases between. CDR1 is ENHRY and CDR2 is SYGVKD in the germline V gene.

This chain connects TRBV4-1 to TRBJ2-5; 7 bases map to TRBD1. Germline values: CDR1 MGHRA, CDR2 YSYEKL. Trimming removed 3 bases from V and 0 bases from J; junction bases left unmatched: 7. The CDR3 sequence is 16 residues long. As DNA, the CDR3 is TGCGCCAGCAGCCAGCTGGACAGGACAAACCAAGAGACCCAGTACTTC. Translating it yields CASSQLDRTNQETQYF.

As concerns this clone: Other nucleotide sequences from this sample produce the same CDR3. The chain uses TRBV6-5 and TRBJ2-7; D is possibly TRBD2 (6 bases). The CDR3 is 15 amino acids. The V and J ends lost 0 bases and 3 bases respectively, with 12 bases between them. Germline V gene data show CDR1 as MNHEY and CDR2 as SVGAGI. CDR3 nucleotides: TGTGCCAGCAGTTACTCGGGGGGTTTGGGCTACGAGCAGTACTTC. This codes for CASSYSGGLGYEQYF.

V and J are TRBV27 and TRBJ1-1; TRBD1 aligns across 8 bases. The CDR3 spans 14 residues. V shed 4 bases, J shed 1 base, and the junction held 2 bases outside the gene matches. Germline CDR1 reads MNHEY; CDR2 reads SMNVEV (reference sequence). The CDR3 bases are TGTGCCAGCAGTTCCGGACAGGGGAACACTGAAGCTTTCTTT. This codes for CASSSGQGNTEAFF.

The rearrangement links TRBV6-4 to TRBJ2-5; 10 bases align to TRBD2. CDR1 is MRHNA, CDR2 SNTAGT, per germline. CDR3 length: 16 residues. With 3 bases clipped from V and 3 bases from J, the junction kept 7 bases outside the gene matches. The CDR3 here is CASSEPAGGPEETQYF. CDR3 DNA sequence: TGTGCCAGCAGTGAGCCAGCGGGGGGGCCTGAAGAGACCCAGTACTTC.

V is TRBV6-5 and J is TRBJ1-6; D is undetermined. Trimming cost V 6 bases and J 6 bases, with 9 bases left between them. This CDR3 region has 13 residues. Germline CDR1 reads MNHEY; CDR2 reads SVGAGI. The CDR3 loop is CASRGGINSPLHF. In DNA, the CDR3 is TGTGCCAGCAGGGGAGGGATTAATTCACCCCTCCACTTT.

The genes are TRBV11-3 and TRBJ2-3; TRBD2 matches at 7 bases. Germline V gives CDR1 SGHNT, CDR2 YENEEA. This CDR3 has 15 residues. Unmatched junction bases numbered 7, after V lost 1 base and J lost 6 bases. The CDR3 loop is CASSLVRTSVDTQYF. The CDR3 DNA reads TGTGCCAGCAGCTTAGTCCGGACTAGTGTGGATACGCAGTATTTT.

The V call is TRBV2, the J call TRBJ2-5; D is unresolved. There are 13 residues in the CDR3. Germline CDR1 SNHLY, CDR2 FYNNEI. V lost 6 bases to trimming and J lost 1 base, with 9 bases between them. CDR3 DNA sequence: TGTGCCAGCAGCTCTCTAGGCCAAGAGACCCAGTACTTC. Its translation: CASSSLGQETQYF.

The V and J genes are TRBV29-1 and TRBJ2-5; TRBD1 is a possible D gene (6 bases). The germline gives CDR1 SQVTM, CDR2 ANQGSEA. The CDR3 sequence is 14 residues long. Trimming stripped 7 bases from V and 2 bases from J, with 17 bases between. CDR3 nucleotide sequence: TGCAGCGCTGCGGACAGAAATTATCAAGAGACCCAGTACTTC. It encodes CSAADRNYQETQYF.

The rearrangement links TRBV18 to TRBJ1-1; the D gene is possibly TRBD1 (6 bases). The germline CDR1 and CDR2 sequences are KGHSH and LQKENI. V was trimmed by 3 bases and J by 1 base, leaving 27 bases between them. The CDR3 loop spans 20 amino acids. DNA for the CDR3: TGTGCCAGCTCACCCTCGAGAGTAACAGCTAAAATCAGGGGGAACACTGAAGCTTTCTTT. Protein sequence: CASSPSRVTAKIRGNTEAFF.